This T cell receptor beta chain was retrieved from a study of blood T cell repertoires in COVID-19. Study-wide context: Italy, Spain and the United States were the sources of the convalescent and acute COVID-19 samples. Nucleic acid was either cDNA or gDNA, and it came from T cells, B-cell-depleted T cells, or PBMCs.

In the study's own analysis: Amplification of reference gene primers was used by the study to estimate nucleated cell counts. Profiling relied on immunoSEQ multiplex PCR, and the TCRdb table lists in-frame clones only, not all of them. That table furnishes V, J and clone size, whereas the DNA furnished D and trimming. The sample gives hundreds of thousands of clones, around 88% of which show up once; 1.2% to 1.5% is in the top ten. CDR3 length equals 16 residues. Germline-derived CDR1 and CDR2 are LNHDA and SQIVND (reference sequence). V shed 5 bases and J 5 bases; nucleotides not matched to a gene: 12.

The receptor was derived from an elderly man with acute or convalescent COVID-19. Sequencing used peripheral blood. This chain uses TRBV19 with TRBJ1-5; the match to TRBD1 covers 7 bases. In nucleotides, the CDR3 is TGTGCCAGTAGTCCCCCCCCGAGACAGGGCGATCAGCCCCAGCATTTT. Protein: CASSPPPRQGDQPQHF.